These 10 T cell receptor beta chains were all obtained from the same sample, sequenced in a study of cytomegalovirus exposure and HLA in healthy donors. Both 60 Vbeta primers and 13 Jbeta primers went into the PCR. Sequencing was performed with immunoSEQ multiplex PCR; in TCRdb, only in-frame clones are kept and a portion is missing. This table holds 160,000 or so clones, 82% found once. The sample consisted of PBMCs. These TCRs come from a woman in her forties or fifties in good health and CMV-seropositive.

The chain joins TRBV27 to TRBJ2-3; D remains unclear. The CDR3 is 16 residues long. The germline V gene encodes CDR1 MNHEY and CDR2 SMNVEV (reference sequence). Trimming stripped 3 bases from V and 0 bases from J, with 13 bases between. CDR3 nucleotide sequence: TGTGCCAGCAGTTTTTCAGGCAGGTATAGCACAGATACGCAGTATTTT. Translation gives CASSFSGRYSTDTQYF.

J is TRBJ2-3 and V is TRBV30, with 10 bases lining up with TRBD2. The trim removed 1 base at V and 3 bases at J, leaving 10 bases unmatched. The germline V gene encodes CDR1 GTSNPN and CDR2 SVGIG (reference sequence). This CDR3 comprises 17 residues. The CDR3 here is CAWSGLAGEILTDTQYF. The CDR3 DNA reads TGTGCCTGGAGTGGGCTAGCGGGGGAGATTCTAACAGATACGCAGTATTTT.

This clone was seen more than once but under ten times. The chain links TRBV6-1 to TRBJ1-2; TRBD1 might be the D (6 bases). The CDR3 covers 14 residues. Trimming shortened V by 2 bases and J by 6 bases, and 13 bases separated the two germline ends. Germline lookup yields CDR1 MNHNS and CDR2 SASEGT. The CDR3 DNA reads as TGTGCCAGCAGTGAATGGGGGGGGCAGGATGGCTACACCTTC. Translated: CASSEWGGQDGYTF.

This clone was counted between two and nine times. The chain couples TRBV7-9 to TRBJ1-5, with D tentatively TRBD1 (6 bases). This CDR3 contains 15 residues. V lost 5 bases, J lost 4 bases, and 15 bases lay in between. Germline V CDR1 and CDR2: SEHNR, FQNEAQ (reference sequence). CDR3 residues: CASSQSTGLNQPQHF. The DNA of the CDR3 is TGTGCCAGCAGCCAATCGACAGGCCTAAATCAGCCCCAGCATTTT.

The chain employs TRBV7-2 and TRBJ1-5, with 8 positions matching TRBD1. Germline V gene lookup returns CDR1 SGHTA and CDR2 FQGNSA. This CDR3 is built from 15 residues. The trim removed 4 bases at V and 4 bases at J, leaving 6 bases unmatched. In DNA form, the CDR3 reads TGTGCCAGCAGCTCAGGACAGGGTAAAAATCAGCCCCAGCATTTT. Its translation: CASSSGQGKNQPQHF.

This clone appeared a few times. This sample also contains other DNA sequences that code for the same CDR3. This chain links TRBV2 with TRBJ1-1; 9 bases are a match to TRBD1. Trimming took 4 bases from V and 5 from J; bases not matched to a gene: 11. The germline CDR1 and CDR2 sequences are SNHLY and FYNNEI. The CDR3 contains 16 residues. The DNA of the CDR3 is TGTGCCAGCAGTGCCCCTCTCGGGACAGGGTCTACTGAAGCTTTCTTT. This codes for CASSAPLGTGSTEAFF.

Comments on this clone: The germline gene is not matched at one end of the junction; a read error may be the cause. The rearrangement links TRBV19 to TRBJ1-3, with TRBD1 matching over 7 bases. The length of the CDR3 is 11 residues. Per the germline V gene, CDR1 is LNHDA and CDR2 is SQIVND (reference sequence). CDR3 amino acids: CASSTRDSATF. The CDR3 DNA is TGTGCCAGTAGTACCCGGGACAGTGCTACCTTT. The full variable domain, rest sourced from reference TRBV19 and TRBJ1-3, is DGGITQSPKYLFRKEGQNVTLSCEQNLNHDAMYWYRQDPGQGLRLIYYSQIVNDFQKGDIAEGYSVSREKKESFPLTVTSAQKNPTAFYLCASSTRDSATFGEGSWLTVV.

The chain has TRBV18 and TRBJ1-5, with 7 bases matching TRBD1. V lost 2 bases to trimming and J lost 2 bases; unmatched junction nucleotides: 6. Looked up from germline, CDR1 is KGHSH and CDR2 is LQKENI. The CDR3 totals 16 residues. The CDR3 nucleotides are TGTGCCAGCTCACCAATAGGGGGCGGAGGCAATCAGCCCCAGCATTTT. Translation: CASSPIGGGGNQPQHF.

In DNA form, the CDR3 reads TGTGCCAGCAGCCAAGAGTTAAAAAGGGGCCATAGCAATCAGCCCCAGCATTTT. Protein: CASSQELKRGHSNQPQHF. This chain joins TRBV14 and TRBJ1-5; a possible D gene is TRBD1 (5 bases). This CDR3 spans 18 amino acids. The germline V gene has CDR1 SGHDN and CDR2 FVKESK. Trimming left V 0 bases short and J 0 bases short, with 15 bases between.

The V and J genes are TRBV2 and TRBJ1-2; D not resolved. The germline CDR1 and CDR2 sequences are SNHLY and FYNNEI. Trimming pared 6 bases from V and 5 bases from J, leaving 10 bases between. The CDR3 runs to 12 residues. The CDR3 DNA sequence: TGTGCCAGCAGACGGGAGAGGTATGGCTACACCTTC. Amino acids: CASRRERYGYTF. Using reference TRBV2 and TRBJ1-2 for the parts outside the CDR3, the full variable domain is EPEVTQTPSHQVTQMGQEVILRCVPISNHLYFYWYRQILGQKVEFLVSFYNNEISEKSEIFDDQFSVERPDGSNFTLKIRSTKLEDSAMYFCASRRERYGYTFGSGTRLTVV.